The T cell receptor (beta chain) under discussion was sequenced for a study of T-cell reconstitution after alpha-beta-depleted transplantation in children (dated by TCRdb to about 2016). Background for the entire study: The study quantitatively tracked T-cell immune reconstitution after TCRalphabeta/CD19-depleted allogeneic hematopoietic cell transplantation in children using TCR repertoire profiling.

The germline V gene provides CDR1 ENHRY and CDR2 SYGVKD. The CDR3 contains 15 residues, cysteine and phenylalanine counted. Only the CDR3 DNA stays, 45 bases, in frame from base 1. V is pared back by 2 bases and J by 4 bases, with 14 bases lying between the germline termini. As for this clonotype: It lacks a known antigen. Per-base qualities were not stored, and no clone one base away is much larger.

Preparation of the library involved PCR. Sequencing took place on an Illumina HiSeq 2500. TCR library preparation used molecular barcoding, with unique molecular identifiers applied to normalize quantification of the TCRbeta repertoire. The public reads were reprocessed in TCRdb via fastp at Q25 and MiXCR, keeping in-frame beta chains. Duplicate CDR3 protein sequences are folded into a single record with the most common DNA and genes. The sample yields some 240,000 distinct CDR3 sequences; 9.7% were counted once. The ten largest clones capture over 4.5% of the sample. This receptor chain uses TRBV10-3 and TRBJ1-1; TRBD1 is a possible D gene, resting on 6 matching bases. The sequence derives from a human donor who donated a stem cell graft to a child with SCID. Sequences were derived from PBMCs from the stem cell graft donor, sampled from the stem cell graft. The DNA sequence follows: TGTGCCATCAGTGAGGGGGGCCGTCCGGGCACTGAAGCTTTCTTT. Translated, this gives CAISEGGRPGTEAFF.